This entry is about one T cell receptor (beta chain). The target antigen is unknown. This sample was included in a study of T cell responses to AZD1222 COVID-19 vaccine. Study-level findings and limits: Compared with day 0, the breadth and depth of the Spike-specific TCR repertoire rose significantly after two doses of AZD1222. Targeting of unmutated variant regions was reportedly seen in nearly half of spike-specific TCRs. Every sample of the repertoires postdated the peak T cell response.

Germline V CDR1 and CDR2: MDHEN, SYDVKM. CDR3 length: 15 amino acids. With V trimmed by 8 bases and J by 5 bases, 13 bases remained unmatched. Here immunoSEQ multiplex PCR was the method, and the copy in TCRdb shows in-frame clones only, minus some. Counted here are about 150,000 clones, 90% occurring once; the ten biggest clones make up over 15%. This receptor was taken from an adult in good health. V and J are TRBV28 and TRBJ1-2; 8 bases map to TRBD1. The source material was peripheral blood, sampled on day 0 of AZD1222 vaccination. The CDR3 region has the DNA TGTGCCAGCCTCCCTACCGGGACAGGCCCATATGGCTACACCTTC. The encoded protein is CASLPTGTGPYGYTF.